The clone carrying this T cell receptor beta chain was observed many times. Its antigen is not known. Construction of TCR beta libraries was performed using quantitative 5'-RACE with molecular barcodes. TCRdb recomputed calls from the 5' RACE reads with MiXCR, one row per CDR3 protein. The sample has fewer than 200,000 distinct CDR3 sequences, about 20% seen once. This CDR3 comprises 14 residues. With 5 bases clipped from V and 4 bases from J, the junction kept 5 bases outside the gene matches. Germline-derived CDR1 and CDR2 are SGHTA and FQGNSA. The source of the sample is a study of CD8 T cells in ankylosing spondylitis. Study conclusions and caveats: A TCR beta motif of roughly eight highly homologous variants appeared characteristic of ankylosing spondylitis blood. Reactive arthritis synovial fluid and blood previously showed some of these motif variants.

The V call is TRBV7-2, the J call TRBJ1-5; 7 nucleotides align to TRBD1. The TCR sequence derives from a male donor between 5 and 35 years old with ankylosing spondylitis or in good health (not recorded which). What was sequenced was blood, either unsorted or a sorted T cell fraction (not recorded which). The CDR3 bases are TGTGCCAGCAGCGAGACAGGGTCTAATCAGCCCCAGCATTTT. It encodes CASSETGSNQPQHF.